This T cell receptor (beta chain) was sequenced during a study of blood T cell repertoires in COVID-19. Study in general: Both acute and convalescent COVID-19 samples were obtained from the United States, Italy and Spain. T cells, B-cell-depleted T cells, or PBMCs supplied cDNA or gDNA.

V gave up 3 bases and J gave up 2 bases; unmatched junction bases: 12. The V gene's germline CDR1 is LGHNA and CDR2 YNFKEQ. The CDR3 contains 19 residues. Method: immunoSEQ multiplex PCR; TCRdb's copy keeps in-frame clones and lacks some. Of 100,000 to 120,000 clones listed, 72% are singletons. The genes are TRBV4-2 and TRBJ2-3; TRBD2 aligns across 12 bases. This clonotype was obtained from a woman in her fifties or sixties with acute or convalescent COVID-19. Sample: peripheral blood. The DNA of the CDR3 is TGTGCCAGCAGCCAGCAAGGGCCTAGCGGGGGGGGCCCCACAGATACGCAGTATTTT. Protein: CASSQQGPSGGGPTDTQYF.